The source of this T cell receptor (beta chain) is a study of blood T cell repertoires in COVID-19. Study at large: T cells, B-cell-depleted T cells, or PBMCs provided the cDNA or gDNA that served as material.

Method: immunoSEQ multiplex PCR; TCRdb's copy keeps in-frame clones and lacks some. The sample includes tens of thousands of clones, approximately 92% seen only once; the top ten take about 2.2%. Between the trimmed V and J ends, which lost 3 bases and 1 base, there was a span of 6 bases. Germline V CDR1 and CDR2: DFQATT, SNEGSKA (reference sequence). The CDR3 covers 13 residues. Input material: peripheral blood. V usage is TRBV20-1 and J usage is TRBJ2-2; no definite D call. The TCR comes from a man in his 60s with acute or convalescent COVID-19. The CDR3 region is CSASFLNTGELFF. In DNA, the CDR3 is TGCAGTGCTAGTTTTCTGAACACCGGGGAGCTGTTTTTT.